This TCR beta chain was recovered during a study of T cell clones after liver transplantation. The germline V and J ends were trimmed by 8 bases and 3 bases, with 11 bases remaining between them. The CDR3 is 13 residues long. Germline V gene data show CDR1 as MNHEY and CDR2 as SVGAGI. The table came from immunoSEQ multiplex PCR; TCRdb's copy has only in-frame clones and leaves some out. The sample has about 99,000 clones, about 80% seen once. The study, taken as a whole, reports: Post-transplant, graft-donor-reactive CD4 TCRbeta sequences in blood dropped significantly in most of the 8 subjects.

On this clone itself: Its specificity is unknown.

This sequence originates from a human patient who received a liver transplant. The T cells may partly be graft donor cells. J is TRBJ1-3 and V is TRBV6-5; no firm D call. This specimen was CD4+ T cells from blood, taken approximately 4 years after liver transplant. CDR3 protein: CASGAGFGNTIYF. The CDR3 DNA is TGTGCCAGCGGAGCGGGGTTTGGAAACACCATATATTTT.